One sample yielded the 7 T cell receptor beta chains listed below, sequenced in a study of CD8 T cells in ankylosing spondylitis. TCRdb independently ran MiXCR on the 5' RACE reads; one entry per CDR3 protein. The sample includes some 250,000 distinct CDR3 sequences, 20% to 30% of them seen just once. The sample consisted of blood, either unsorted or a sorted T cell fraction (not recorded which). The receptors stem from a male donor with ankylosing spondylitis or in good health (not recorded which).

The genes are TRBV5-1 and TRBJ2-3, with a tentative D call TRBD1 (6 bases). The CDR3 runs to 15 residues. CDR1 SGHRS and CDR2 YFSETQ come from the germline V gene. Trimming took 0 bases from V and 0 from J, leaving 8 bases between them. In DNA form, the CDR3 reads TGCGCCAGCAGCTTGGTACAGGGTAGCACAGATACGCAGTATTTT. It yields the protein CASSLVQGSTDTQYF.

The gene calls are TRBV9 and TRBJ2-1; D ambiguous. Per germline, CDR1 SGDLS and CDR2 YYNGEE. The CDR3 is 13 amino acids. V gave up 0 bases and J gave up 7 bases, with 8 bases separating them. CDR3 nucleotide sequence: TGTGCCAGCAGCGTAGCTGTGGTAAATGAGCAGTTCTTC. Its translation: CASSVAVVNEQFF.

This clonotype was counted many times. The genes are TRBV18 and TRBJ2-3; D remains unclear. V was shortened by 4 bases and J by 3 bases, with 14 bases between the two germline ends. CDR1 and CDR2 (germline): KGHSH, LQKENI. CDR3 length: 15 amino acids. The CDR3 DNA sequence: TGTGCCAGCTCACTCGGGCTAGAGAGGACAGATACGCAGTATTTT. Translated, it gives CASSLGLERTDTQYF. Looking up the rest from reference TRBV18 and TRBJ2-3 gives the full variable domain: NAGVMQNPRHLVRRRGQEARLRCSPMKGHSHVYWYRQLPEEGLKFMVYLQKENIIDESGMPKERFSAEFPKEGPSILRIQQVVRGDSAAYFCASSLGLERTDTQYFGPGTRLTVL.

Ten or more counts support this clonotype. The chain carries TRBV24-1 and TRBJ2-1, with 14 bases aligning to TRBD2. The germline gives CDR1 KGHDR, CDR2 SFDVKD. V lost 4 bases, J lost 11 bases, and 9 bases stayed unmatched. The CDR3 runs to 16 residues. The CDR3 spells CATSEPWTSGGTKQFF. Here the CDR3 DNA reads TGTGCCACCAGTGAACCGTGGACTAGCGGGGGGACGAAGCAGTTCTTC.

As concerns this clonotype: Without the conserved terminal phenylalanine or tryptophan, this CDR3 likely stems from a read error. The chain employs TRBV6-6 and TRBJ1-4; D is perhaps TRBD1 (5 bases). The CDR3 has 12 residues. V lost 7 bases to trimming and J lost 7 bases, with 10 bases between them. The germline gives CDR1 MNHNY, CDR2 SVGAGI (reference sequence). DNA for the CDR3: TGTGCCAGCAAGGTCGGGACTGAAAAACTGTTTTCT. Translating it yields CASKVGTEKLFS.

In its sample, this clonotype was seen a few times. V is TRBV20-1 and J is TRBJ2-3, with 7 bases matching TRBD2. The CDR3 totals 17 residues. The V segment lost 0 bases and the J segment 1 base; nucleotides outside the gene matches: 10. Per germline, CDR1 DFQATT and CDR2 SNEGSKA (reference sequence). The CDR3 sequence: CSARDWMERGGTDTQYF. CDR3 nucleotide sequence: TGCAGTGCTAGAGATTGGATGGAGCGGGGAGGCACAGATACGCAGTATTTT.

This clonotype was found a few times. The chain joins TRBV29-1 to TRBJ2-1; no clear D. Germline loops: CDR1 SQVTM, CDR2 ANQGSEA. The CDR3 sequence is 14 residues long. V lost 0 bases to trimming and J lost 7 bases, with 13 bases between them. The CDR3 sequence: CSVEDLPVLNEQFF. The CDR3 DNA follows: TGCAGCGTTGAAGATCTCCCAGTCTTGAATGAGCAGTTCTTC.